The 4 T cell receptor beta chains in this list originate from one sample, sequenced in a study of shared clonotypes between healthy human individuals. Assay: immunoSEQ multiplex PCR; the TCRdb copy retains only in-frame clones and omits some. The data show some 510,000 clones, 79% seen once. Sample: PBMCs. Source of these receptors: a woman in her 40s in good health. Some clones in this sample may be carry-over from other donors' samples.

V usage is TRBV5-1 and J usage is TRBJ2-3; D is perhaps TRBD2 (5 bases). CDR1 and CDR2 (germline): SGHRS, YFSETQ. V gave up 4 bases and J gave up 5 bases, with 17 bases separating them. The CDR3 is 15 amino acids. This CDR3 is CASSHPPGSGDTQYF. CDR3 nucleotides: TGCGCCAGCAGCCATCCCCCGGGGAGTGGAGATACGCAGTATTTT.

The CDR3 here is CASSTTPTLTYEQYF. DNA of the CDR3: TGTGCCAGCAGTACGACACCAACGCTAACCTACGAGCAGTACTTC. V usage is TRBV27 and J usage is TRBJ2-7, with unresolved D. Trimming removed 5 bases from V and 2 bases from J, with 16 bases in between. Per germline, CDR1 MNHEY and CDR2 SMNVEV (reference sequence). CDR3 length: 15 residues.

In the case of this clone: One end of the junction is discordant with germline, which a read error may explain. The chain joins TRBV7-7 to TRBJ2-5; TRBD2 matches at 11 bases. The CDR3 consists of 16 residues. Germline lookup yields CDR1 SSHAT and CDR2 FNYEAQ (reference sequence). This CDR3 reads CASSLGTSGSGETQYF. The CDR3 DNA reads as TGTGCTAGCAGCTTAGGAACTAGCGGGAGCGGGGAGACCCAGTACTTC. Full variable domain (remainder filled in from reference TRBV7-7 and TRBJ2-5): GAGVSQSPRYKVTKRGQDVTLRCDPISSHATLYWYQQALGQGPEFLTYFNYEAQPDKSGLPSDRFSAERPEGSISTLTIQRTEQRDSAMYRCASSLGTSGSGETQYFGPGTRLLVL.

To note about this clone: The junction differs from germline at one of its ends, possibly a read error. The gene calls are TRBV14 and TRBJ2-1; no firm D call. This CDR3 contains 13 residues. Germline loops: CDR1 SGHDN, CDR2 FVKESK. The CDR3 sequence: CVSSQVTYNEQFF. CDR3 bases: TGTGTCAGCAGCCAAGTAACTTACAATGAGCAGTTCTTC.